This entry lists 26 T cell receptor beta chains sequenced from one sample in a study of shared clonotypes between healthy human individuals. Profiled with immunoSEQ multiplex PCR; TCRdb holds only in-frame clones, not every one. The sample contains around 990,000 clones, 70% to 85% of which appear only once. The sample comprised memory CD4+ T cells from PBMCs. Noted subset: CD45RA-negative fraction. Source of these receptors: a man aged 18-30 years in good health. Some clones in this sample may be carry-over from other donors' samples.

Remarks on this clone: This may be a read error, as it is one base from a much larger clone. Other nucleotide sequences from this sample produce the same CDR3. The rearrangement joins TRBV7-3 to TRBJ1-1; D gene uncertain. CDR1 SGHTA and CDR2 FQGTGA come from the germline V gene. There are 13 residues in the CDR3. V lost 2 bases and J 0 bases, leaving 4 bases between the germline ends. Here the CDR3 reads CASSLQLNTEAFF. CDR3 sequence (DNA): TGTGCCAGCAGCTTACAGCTGAACACTGAAGCTTTCTTT.

J is TRBJ2-3 and V is TRBV10-3, with 9 bases identical to TRBD1. The CDR3 is made up of 19 amino acids. Germline V gene lookup returns CDR1 ENHRY and CDR2 SYGVKD. J gave up 0 bases and V 10 bases, and 20 bases lay outside the gene matches. The CDR3 bases are TGTGCCACGAGCCCCGCGTGGGACAGGGATTTTTCTAGCACAGATACGCAGTATTTT. This encodes CATSPAWDRDFSSTDTQYF.

This sequence joins TRBV29-1 and TRBJ2-2; 7 nucleotides match TRBD2. Germline V gene data show CDR1 as SQVTM and CDR2 as ANQGSEA. V lost 6 bases to trimming and J lost 1 base; unmatched junction nucleotides: 5. This CDR3 region has 14 residues. CDR3 nucleotides: TGCAGCGTCGCGACTAGCCTGAACACCGGGGAGCTGTTTTTT. It is translated as CSVATSLNTGELFF.

This clone was counted between two and nine times. The chain carries TRBV11-2 and TRBJ2-3; weak D call: TRBD2 (5 bases). Germline CDR1 reads SGHAT; CDR2 reads FQNNGV. Trimming pared 6 bases from V and 1 base from J, leaving 11 bases between. This CDR3 has 14 residues. CDR3 in amino acids: CASRTFSGTDTQYF. CDR3 in DNA: TGTGCCAGCAGGACGTTTAGCGGCACAGATACGCAGTATTTT.

The chain recombines TRBV18 with TRBJ1-5, with D perhaps TRBD1 (5 bases). The V end lost 5 bases, the J end lost 1 base, and 15 bases lay between the germline ends. Per germline, CDR1 KGHSH and CDR2 LQKENI. CDR3 length equals 16 residues. The CDR3 spells CASSAGLGGSNQPQHF. CDR3 sequence (DNA): TGTGCCAGCTCAGCAGGGCTAGGAGGGAGCAATCAGCCCCAGCATTTT.

The chain joins TRBV4-2 to TRBJ2-3, with 16 bases that match TRBD2. Germline assignment: CDR1 LGHNA and CDR2 YNFKEQ. The J segment lost 6 bases and the V segment lost 1 base, leaving 10 bases of the junction unmatched. This CDR3 region has 19 residues. The CDR3 protein is CASSQGIGTSGRGPDTQYF. CDR3 in DNA: TGTGCCAGCAGCCAAGGTATCGGGACTAGCGGGAGGGGGCCGGATACGCAGTATTTT.

Only a few counts were recorded for this clone. A much larger clone differs by one base, so this may be a read error. Other nucleotide sequences in the sample specify the same CDR3. This chain uses TRBV5-1 with TRBJ1-1; unclear D gene. Germline loops: CDR1 SGHRS, CDR2 YFSETQ. The length of the CDR3 is 12 residues. Trimming stripped 2 bases from V and 1 base from J, with 3 bases between. This CDR3 is CASSFGNTEAFF. CDR3 nucleotide sequence: TGCGCCAGCAGCTTTGGGAACACTGAAGCTTTCTTT.

This clone was detected only a few times. The chain has TRBV11-2 and TRBJ2-7; possible D gene TRBD2, 5 bases. Germline values: CDR1 SGHAT, CDR2 FQNNGV. This CDR3 has 14 residues. V was pared by 2 bases and J by 2 bases, with 10 bases between. The chain's CDR3 is CASSLSGGPYEQYF. CDR3 DNA: TGTGCCAGCAGCTTAAGCGGAGGTCCCTACGAGCAGTACTTC.

This clone was seen a few times. The gene calls are TRBV5-1 and TRBJ2-6, with TRBD2 as a possible D gene (6 bases). Trimming took 4 bases from V and 3 from J, leaving 14 bases between them. Looked up from germline, CDR1 is SGHRS and CDR2 is YFSETQ. The CDR3 is made up of 16 amino acids. CDR3 nucleotides: TGCGCCAGCAGCCGTACTAGCTTGGGTGGGGCCAACGTCCTGACTTTC. As protein: CASSRTSLGGANVLTF.

A few counts support this clone. This chain joins TRBV11-1 and TRBJ2-5, with D perhaps matching TRBD1 or TRBD2 (5 bases each). The DNA end lines up better with TRBJ2-7; the J call may be wrong. The length of the CDR3 is 13 residues. The germline V gene encodes CDR1 SGHAT and CDR2 FQDESV (reference sequence). The CDR3 region is CASSLGGVSEQYF. In nucleotides, the CDR3 is TGTGCCAGCAGCTTAGGAGGGGTTAGCGAGCAGTACTTC.

The chain recombines TRBV27 with TRBJ2-7; perhaps TRBD1 as D (5 bases). Looked up from germline, CDR1 is MNHEY and CDR2 is SMNVEV (reference sequence). V lost 5 bases to trimming and J lost 3 bases, with 17 bases between them. There are 15 residues in the CDR3. CDR3 loop: CASSPNPGIFYEQYF. CDR3 DNA sequence: TGTGCCAGCAGTCCAAACCCAGGGATATTCTACGAGCAGTACTTC.

The chain employs TRBV4-3 and TRBJ1-5; the D is unclear. V was shortened by 0 bases and J by 9 bases, with 9 bases between the two germline ends. Germline V gives CDR1 LGHNA, CDR2 YSLEER. There are 13 residues in the CDR3. CDR3 in DNA: TGCGCCAGCAGCCAAGACTTGGGGTGGCCCCAGCATTTT. The encoded protein is CASSQDLGWPQHF.

The gene calls are TRBV7-9 and TRBJ1-4; D is undetermined. Deletions cut 2 bases from V and 0 bases from J, with 10 bases between. Per germline, CDR1 SEHNR and CDR2 FQNEAQ (reference sequence). The CDR3 consists of 16 residues. The CDR3 loop reads CASSLRGRPTNEKLFF. CDR3 bases: TGTGCCAGCAGCTTAAGAGGTCGGCCAACTAATGAAAAACTGTTTTTT. The full variable domain, its missing parts supplied by reference TRBV7-9 and TRBJ1-4, is DTGVSQNPRHKITKRGQNVTFRCDPISEHNRLYWYRQTLGQGPEFLTYFQNEAQLEKSRLLSDRFSAERPKGSFSTLEIQRTEQGDSAMYLCASSLRGRPTNEKLFFGSGTQLSVL.

The rearrangement links TRBV28 to TRBJ2-7, with D unclear. This CDR3 has 15 residues. Germline loops: CDR1 MDHEN, CDR2 SYDVKM. V was cut by 2 bases and J by 3 bases, with 14 bases left in between. In nucleotides, the CDR3 is TGTGCCAGCAGTTTAAACAGCCCAGGTCGCTACGAGCAGTACTTC. It yields the protein CASSLNSPGRYEQYF.

V and J are TRBV19 and TRBJ1-4; D might be TRBD1 (6 bases). Trimming took off 6 bases at V and 4 bases at J, with 12 bases between the two ends. The germline CDR1 and CDR2 sequences are LNHDA and SQIVND (reference sequence). The CDR3 is made up of 14 amino acids. This CDR3 reads CASRGTGFNEKLFF. The CDR3 nucleotides read TGTGCCAGTAGGGGCACAGGGTTTAATGAAAAACTGTTTTTT.

In its sample, this clone was seen a few times. The rearrangement uses TRBV5-1 and TRBJ2-5, with 10 bases identical to TRBD2. The CDR3 extends over 16 amino acids. From germline, CDR1 is SGHRS and CDR2 YFSETQ. The ends lost 1 base at V and 5 bases at J; junction bases unmatched: 8. The CDR3 DNA sequence: TGCGCCAGCAGCTTGACTAGCGGGATAAGGAGGGAGACCCAGTACTTC. Translated: CASSLTSGIRRETQYF.

This clone showed up just once. The V gene is TRBV5-1, the J gene TRBJ1-1; D is uncertain. Germline V CDR1 and CDR2: SGHRS, YFSETQ. Trimming took 4 bases from V and 7 from J, leaving 14 bases between them. This CDR3 contains 13 residues. The CDR3 nucleotides read TGCGCCAGCAGCCACGGGCAGGCGAATGAAGCTTTCTTT. It codes for CASSHGQANEAFF.

This sequence joins TRBV5-1 and TRBJ2-5; 9 bases align to TRBD1. TRBJ2-7 matches the DNA end more closely, so the J call is doubtful. The V gene's germline CDR1 is SGHRS and CDR2 YFSETQ. CDR3 length: 14 amino acids. The CDR3 is CASSLTGGNYEQYF. CDR3 nucleotide sequence: TGCGCCAGCAGCTTGACAGGGGGCAACTACGAGCAGTACTTC.

The chain employs TRBV7-6 and TRBJ1-4; no definite D call. The CDR3 has 12 residues. Looked up from germline, CDR1 is SGHVS and CDR2 is FNYEAQ. Deletions cut 5 bases from V and 12 bases from J, with 13 bases between. CDR3 loop: CASSPRGGELFF. The CDR3 bases are TGTGCCAGCAGCCCCAGAGGCGGGGAACTGTTTTTT.

The chain has TRBV6-5 and TRBJ1-2; tentative D call: TRBD1 (5 bases). V lost 6 bases, J lost 6 bases, and 20 bases lay in between. The germline V gene has CDR1 MNHEY and CDR2 SVGAGI. The CDR3 loop spans 15 amino acids. CDR3 in DNA: TGTGCCAGCAGCCCGACAGAGGCCCGATCGAATGGCTACACCTTC. This gives the protein CASSPTEARSNGYTF.

As regards this clone: Other nucleotide sequences in the sample specify the same CDR3. The chain links TRBV7-9 to TRBJ1-5; TRBD1 is a possible D gene (5 bases). The V end lost 3 bases, the J end lost 1 base, and 10 bases lay between the germline ends. The germline V gene has CDR1 SEHNR and CDR2 FQNEAQ (reference sequence). CDR3 length equals 15 residues. In DNA form, the CDR3 reads TGTGCCAGCAGCTTGGGGACCGTCAGCAATCAGCCCCAGCATTTT. Its protein is CASSLGTVSNQPQHF.

The chain joins TRBV29-1 to TRBJ1-2, with D unresolved. V was trimmed by 7 bases and J by 5 bases, leaving 26 bases between them. Germline V CDR1 and CDR2: SQVTM, ANQGSEA. This CDR3 is 16 amino acids long. This chain's CDR3 is CSDQSPALTGTYGYTF. CDR3 nucleotides: TGCAGCGATCAGTCCCCGGCGCTGACTGGAACATATGGCTACACCTTC. The variable domain in full, completed from reference TRBV29-1 and TRBJ1-2, reads SAVISQKPSRDICQRGTSLTIQCQVDSQVTMMFWYRQQPGQSLTLIATANQGSEATYESGFVIDKFPISRPNLTFSTLTVSNMSPEDSSIYLCSDQSPALTGTYGYTFGSGTRLTVV.

The chain has TRBV27 and TRBJ2-7; 8 bases are a match to TRBD1. The trim removed 2 bases at V and 3 bases at J, leaving 6 bases unmatched. Germline-derived CDR1 and CDR2 are MNHEY and SMNVEV (reference sequence). The CDR3 has 15 residues. CDR3 in amino acids: CASSLKGQEFYEQYF. The CDR3 DNA follows: TGTGCCAGCAGTTTAAAGGGACAGGAGTTCTACGAGCAGTACTTC.

This clone was seen a single time. The chain combines TRBV7-3 with TRBJ2-1; D is possibly TRBD2 (5 bases). V was clipped by 0 bases and J by 5 bases, with 8 bases between them. This CDR3 comprises 14 residues. Germline V gene data show CDR1 as SGHTA and CDR2 as FQGTGA. The CDR3 sequence: CASSLTGLNNEQFF. The CDR3 nucleotides read TGTGCCAGCAGCTTAACTGGACTGAACAATGAGCAGTTCTTC. The entire variable domain, with the rest obtained from reference TRBV7-3 and TRBJ2-1, is as follows: GAGVSQTPSNKVTEKGKYVELRCDPISGHTALYWYRQSLGQGPEFLIYFQGTGAADDSGLPNDRFFAVRPEGSVSTLKIQRTERGDSAVYLCASSLTGLNNEQFFGPGTRLTVL.

This clone has a handful of counts. The gene calls are TRBV27 and TRBJ2-1; 7 nucleotides match TRBD2. The V segment lost 5 bases and the J segment 2 bases; nucleotides outside the gene matches: 15. The CDR3 sequence is 18 residues long. Germline V gene data show CDR1 as MNHEY and CDR2 as SMNVEV (reference sequence). CDR3: CASSHGRGGGSPYNEQFF. Here the CDR3 DNA reads TGTGCCAGCAGTCATGGGCGTGGGGGAGGGAGCCCCTACAATGAGCAGTTCTTC.

This rearrangement joins TRBV11-2 to TRBJ2-5; D gene ambiguous. The CDR3 extends over 13 amino acids. Germline V gives CDR1 SGHAT, CDR2 FQNNGV. V dropped 1 base and J dropped 2 bases, with 5 bases sitting between them. The CDR3 protein is CASSLGPQETQYF. In DNA, the CDR3 is TGTGCCAGCAGCTTAGGCCCGCAAGAGACCCAGTACTTC.